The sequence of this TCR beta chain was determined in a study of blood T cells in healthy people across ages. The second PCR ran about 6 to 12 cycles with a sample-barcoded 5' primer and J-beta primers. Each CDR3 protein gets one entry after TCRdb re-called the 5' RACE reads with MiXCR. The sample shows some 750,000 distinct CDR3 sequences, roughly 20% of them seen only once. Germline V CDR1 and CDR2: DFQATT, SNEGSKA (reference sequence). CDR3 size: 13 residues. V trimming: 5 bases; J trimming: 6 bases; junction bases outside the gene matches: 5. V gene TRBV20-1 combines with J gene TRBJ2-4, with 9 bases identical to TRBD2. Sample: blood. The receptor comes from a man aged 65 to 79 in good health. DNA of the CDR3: TGCAGTGCTGGTAGCGGGGGAATAAACATTCAGTACTTC. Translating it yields CSAGSGGINIQYF.